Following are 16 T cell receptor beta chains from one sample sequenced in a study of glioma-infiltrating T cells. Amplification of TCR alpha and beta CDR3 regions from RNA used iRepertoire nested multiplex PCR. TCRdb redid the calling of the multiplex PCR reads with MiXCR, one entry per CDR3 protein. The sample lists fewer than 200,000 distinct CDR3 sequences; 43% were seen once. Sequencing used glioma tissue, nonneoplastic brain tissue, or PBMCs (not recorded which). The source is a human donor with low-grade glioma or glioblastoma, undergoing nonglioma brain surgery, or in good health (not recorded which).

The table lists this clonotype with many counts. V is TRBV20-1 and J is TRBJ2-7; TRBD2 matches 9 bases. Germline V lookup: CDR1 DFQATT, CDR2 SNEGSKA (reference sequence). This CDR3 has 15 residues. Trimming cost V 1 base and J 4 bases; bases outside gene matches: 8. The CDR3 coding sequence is TGCAGTGCTAGAGGAGCCCATAGCGGGAGTTACGAGCAGTACTTC. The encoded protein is CSARGAHSGSYEQYF.

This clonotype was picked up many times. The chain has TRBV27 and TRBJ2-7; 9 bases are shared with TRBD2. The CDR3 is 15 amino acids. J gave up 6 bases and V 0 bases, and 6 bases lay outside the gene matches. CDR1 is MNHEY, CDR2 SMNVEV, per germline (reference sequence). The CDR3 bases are TGTGCCAGCAGTTTATCCTCAGCGGGAGGCTCCGAGCAGTACTTC. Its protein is CASSLSSAGGSEQYF.

This chain's CDR3 is CASSLMAEETQYF. As DNA, the CDR3 is TGTGCCAGCAGTTTGATGGCCGAAGAGACCCAGTACTTC. The rearrangement uses TRBV12-3 or TRBV12-4 and TRBJ2-5; D call uncertain. The ends were cut back, 3 bases at V and 3 bases at J, with 8 bases in the middle. This CDR3 comprises 13 residues.

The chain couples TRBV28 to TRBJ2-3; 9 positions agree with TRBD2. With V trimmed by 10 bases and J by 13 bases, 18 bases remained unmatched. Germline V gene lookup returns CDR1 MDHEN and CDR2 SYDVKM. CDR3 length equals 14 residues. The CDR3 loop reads CAIRGLAITDKKYF. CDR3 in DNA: TGTGCCATCAGAGGACTAGCGATCACAGATAAGAAGTATTTT. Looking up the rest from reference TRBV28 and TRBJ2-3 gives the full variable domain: DVKVTQSSRYLVKRTGEKVFLECVQDMDHENMFWYRQDPGLGLRLIYFSYDVKMKEKGDIPEGYSVSREKKERFSLILESASTNQTSMYLCAIRGLAITDKKYFGPGTRLTVL.

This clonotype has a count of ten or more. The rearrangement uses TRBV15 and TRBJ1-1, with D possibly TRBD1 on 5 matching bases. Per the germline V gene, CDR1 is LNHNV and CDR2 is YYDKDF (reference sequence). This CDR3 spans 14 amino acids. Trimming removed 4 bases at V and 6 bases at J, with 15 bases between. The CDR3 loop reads CATSKRGGVAEAFF. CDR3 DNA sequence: TGTGCCACCAGCAAACGGGGGGGGGTCGCTGAAGCTTTCTTT.

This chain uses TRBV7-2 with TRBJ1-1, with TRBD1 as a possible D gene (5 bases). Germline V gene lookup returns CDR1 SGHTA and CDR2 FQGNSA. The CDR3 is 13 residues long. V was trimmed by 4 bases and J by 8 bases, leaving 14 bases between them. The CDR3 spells CASSSGHRSEAFF. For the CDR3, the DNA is TGTGCCAGCAGCTCCGGACATCGAAGCGAAGCTTTCTTT.

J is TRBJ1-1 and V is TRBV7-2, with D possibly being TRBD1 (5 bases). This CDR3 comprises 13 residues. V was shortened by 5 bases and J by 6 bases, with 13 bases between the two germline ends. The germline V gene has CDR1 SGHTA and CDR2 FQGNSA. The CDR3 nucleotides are TGTGCCAGCAGCCCCCCGGGGGAGCCTGAAGCTTTCTTT. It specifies CASSPPGEPEAFF. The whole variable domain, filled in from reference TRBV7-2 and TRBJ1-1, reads GAGVSQSPSNKVTEKGKDVELRCDPISGHTALYWYRQSLGQGLEFLIYFQGNSAPDKSGLPSDRFSAERTGGSVSTLTIQRTQQEDSAVYLCASSPPGEPEAFFGQGTRLTVV.

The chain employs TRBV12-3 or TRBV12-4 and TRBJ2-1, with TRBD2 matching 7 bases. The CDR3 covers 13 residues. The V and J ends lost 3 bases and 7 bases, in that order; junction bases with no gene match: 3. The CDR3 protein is CASSFPGRNEQFF. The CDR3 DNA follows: TGTGCCAGCAGTTTCCCCGGGAGGAATGAGCAGTTCTTC.

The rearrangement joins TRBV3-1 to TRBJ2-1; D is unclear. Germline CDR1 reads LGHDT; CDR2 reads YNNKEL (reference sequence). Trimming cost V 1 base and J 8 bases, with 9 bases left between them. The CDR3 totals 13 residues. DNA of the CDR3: TGTGCCAGCAGCCAAGTTCCGTCCTATGAGCAGTTCTTC. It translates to CASSQVPSYEQFF.

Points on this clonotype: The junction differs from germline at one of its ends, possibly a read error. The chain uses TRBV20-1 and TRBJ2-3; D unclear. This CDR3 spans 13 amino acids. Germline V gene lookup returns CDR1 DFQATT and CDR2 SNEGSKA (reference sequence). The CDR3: CSASRNLKDTKYF. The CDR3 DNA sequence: TGCAGTGCTTCCCGTAACTTGAAAGATACGAAGTATTTT.

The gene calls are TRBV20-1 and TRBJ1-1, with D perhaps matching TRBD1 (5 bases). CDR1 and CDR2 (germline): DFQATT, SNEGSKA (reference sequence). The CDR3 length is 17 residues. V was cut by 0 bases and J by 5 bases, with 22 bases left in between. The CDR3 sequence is CSARDSARDPTKTEAFF. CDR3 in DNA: TGCAGTGCTAGAGATTCGGCCCGGGACCCGACGAAGACTGAAGCTTTCTTT.

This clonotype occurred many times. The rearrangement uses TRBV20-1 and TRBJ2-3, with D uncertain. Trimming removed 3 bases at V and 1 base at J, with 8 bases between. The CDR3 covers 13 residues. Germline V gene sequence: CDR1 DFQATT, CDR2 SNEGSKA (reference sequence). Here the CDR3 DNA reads TGCAGTGCTAGTCCTGGAGGCACAGATACGCAGTATTTT. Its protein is CSASPGGTDTQYF.

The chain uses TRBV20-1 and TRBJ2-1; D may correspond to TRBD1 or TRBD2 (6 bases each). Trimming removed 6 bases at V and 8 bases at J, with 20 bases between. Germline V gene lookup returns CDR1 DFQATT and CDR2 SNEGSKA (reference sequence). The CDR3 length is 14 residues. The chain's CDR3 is CSAIKGGSGDEQFF. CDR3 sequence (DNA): TGCAGTGCGATAAAGGGGGGTAGCGGAGATGAGCAGTTCTTC.

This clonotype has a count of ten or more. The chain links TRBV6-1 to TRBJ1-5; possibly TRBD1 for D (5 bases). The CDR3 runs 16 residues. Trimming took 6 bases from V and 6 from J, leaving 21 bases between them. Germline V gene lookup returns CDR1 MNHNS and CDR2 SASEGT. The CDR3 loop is CASSLRIRDPRQPQHF. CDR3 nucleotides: TGTGCCAGCAGCTTACGTATCCGGGACCCCCGTCAGCCCCAGCATTTT.

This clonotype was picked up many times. The CDR3 spells CASTKSNTEAFF. Here the CDR3 DNA reads TGTGCCAGCACTAAGAGTAACACTGAAGCTTTCTTT. The chain is built from TRBV2 and TRBJ1-1, with D unclear. CDR1 is SNHLY, CDR2 FYNNEI, per germline. This CDR3 contains 12 residues. Deletions cut 7 bases from V and 2 bases from J, with 8 bases between.

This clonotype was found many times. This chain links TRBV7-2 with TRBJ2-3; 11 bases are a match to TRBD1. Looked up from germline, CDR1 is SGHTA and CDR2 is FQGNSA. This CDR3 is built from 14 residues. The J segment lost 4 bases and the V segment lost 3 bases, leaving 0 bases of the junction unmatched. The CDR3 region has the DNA TGTGCCAGCAGCTTGGGACAGGGGGCAGATACGCAGTATTTT. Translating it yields CASSLGQGADTQYF.